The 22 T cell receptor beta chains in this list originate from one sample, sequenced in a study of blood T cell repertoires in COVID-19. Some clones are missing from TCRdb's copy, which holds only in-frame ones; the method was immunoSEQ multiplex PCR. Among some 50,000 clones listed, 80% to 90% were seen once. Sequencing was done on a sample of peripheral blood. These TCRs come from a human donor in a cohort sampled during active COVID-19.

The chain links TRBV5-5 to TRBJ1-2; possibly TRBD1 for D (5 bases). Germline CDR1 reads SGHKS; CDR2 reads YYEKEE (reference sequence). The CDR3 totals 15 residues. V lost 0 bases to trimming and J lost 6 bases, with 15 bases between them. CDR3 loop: CASSLVVRDFNGYTF. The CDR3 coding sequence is TGTGCCAGCAGCTTGGTTGTCAGGGATTTTAATGGCTACACCTTC.

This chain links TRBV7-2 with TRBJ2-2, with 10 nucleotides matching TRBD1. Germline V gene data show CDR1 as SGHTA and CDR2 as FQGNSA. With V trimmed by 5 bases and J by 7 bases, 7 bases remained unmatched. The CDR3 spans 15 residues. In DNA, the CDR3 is TGTGCCAGCAGCAACCGACAGGGGGCGGTCGGGGAGCTGTTTTTT. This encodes CASSNRQGAVGELFF.

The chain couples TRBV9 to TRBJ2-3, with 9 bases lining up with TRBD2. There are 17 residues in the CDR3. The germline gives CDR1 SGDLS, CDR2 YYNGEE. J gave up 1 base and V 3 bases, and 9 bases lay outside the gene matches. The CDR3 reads CASSGAGGLFRTDTQYF. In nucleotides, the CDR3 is TGTGCCAGCAGCGGGGCGGGGGGGCTCTTCCGCACAGATACGCAGTATTTT.

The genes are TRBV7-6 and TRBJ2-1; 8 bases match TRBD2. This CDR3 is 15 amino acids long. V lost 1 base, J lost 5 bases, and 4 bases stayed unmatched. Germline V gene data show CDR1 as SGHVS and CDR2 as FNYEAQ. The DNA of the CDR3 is TGTGCCAGCAGCTTAGACCGGGGGGGGCACAATGAGCAGTTCTTC. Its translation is CASSLDRGGHNEQFF.

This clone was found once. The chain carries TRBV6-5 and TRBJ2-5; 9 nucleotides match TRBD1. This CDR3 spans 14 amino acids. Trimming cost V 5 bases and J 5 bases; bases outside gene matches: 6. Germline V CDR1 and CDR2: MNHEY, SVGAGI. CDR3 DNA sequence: TGTGCCAGCAGTCGGACAGGGGAACGGGAGACCCAGTACTTC. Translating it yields CASSRTGERETQYF.

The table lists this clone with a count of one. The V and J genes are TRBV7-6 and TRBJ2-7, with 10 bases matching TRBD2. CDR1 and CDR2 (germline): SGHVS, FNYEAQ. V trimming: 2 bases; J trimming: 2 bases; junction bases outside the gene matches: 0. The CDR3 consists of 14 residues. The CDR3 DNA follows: TGTGCCAGCAGCTTAAGCGGGGGGGCCTACGAGCAGTACTTC. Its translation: CASSLSGGAYEQYF. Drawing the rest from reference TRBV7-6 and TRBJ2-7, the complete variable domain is GAGVSQSPRYKVTKRGQDVALRCDPISGHVSLYWYRQALGQGPEFLTYFNYEAQQDKSGLPNDRFSAERPEGSISTLTIQRTEQRDSAMYRCASSLSGGAYEQYFGPGTRLTVT.

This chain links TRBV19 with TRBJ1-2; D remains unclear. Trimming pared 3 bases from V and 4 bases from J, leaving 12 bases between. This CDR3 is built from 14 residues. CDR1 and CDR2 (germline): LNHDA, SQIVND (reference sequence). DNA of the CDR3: TGTGCCAGTAGTATTATAAGGGCGGGCTATGGCTACACCTTC. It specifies CASSIIRAGYGYTF.

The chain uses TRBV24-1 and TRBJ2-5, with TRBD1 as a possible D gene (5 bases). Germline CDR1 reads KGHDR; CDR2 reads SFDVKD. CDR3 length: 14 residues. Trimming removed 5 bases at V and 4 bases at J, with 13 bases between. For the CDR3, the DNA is TGTGCCACCAGTGGAACAGGCGGCGTAGAGACCCAGTACTTC. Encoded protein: CATSGTGGVETQYF.

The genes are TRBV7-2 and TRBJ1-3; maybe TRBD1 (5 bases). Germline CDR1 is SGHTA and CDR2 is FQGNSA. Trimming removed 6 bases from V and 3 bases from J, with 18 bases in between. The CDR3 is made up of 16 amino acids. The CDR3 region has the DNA TGTGCCAGCAGGGGACCGGGAGGGGAGATTGGAAACACCATATATTTT. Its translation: CASRGPGGEIGNTIYF.

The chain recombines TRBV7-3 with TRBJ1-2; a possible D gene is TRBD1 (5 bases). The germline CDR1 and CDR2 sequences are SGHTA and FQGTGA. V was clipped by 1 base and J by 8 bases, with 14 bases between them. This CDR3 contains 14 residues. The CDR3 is CASSLNSGAQGYTF. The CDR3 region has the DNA TGTGCCAGCAGCTTAAACAGTGGGGCGCAAGGCTACACCTTC. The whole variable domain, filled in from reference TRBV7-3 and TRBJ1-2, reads GAGVSQTPSNKVTEKGKYVELRCDPISGHTALYWYRQSLGQGPEFLIYFQGTGAADDSGLPNDRFFAVRPEGSVSTLKIQRTERGDSAVYLCASSLNSGAQGYTFGSGTRLTVV.

In DNA, the CDR3 is TGTGCTCTAGGCCGGGGACTCACAGATACGCAGTATTTT. Amino acid sequence: CALGRGLTDTQYF. The V and J genes are TRBV7-7 and TRBJ2-3; the D gene is possibly TRBD2 (6 bases). Germline V CDR1 and CDR2: SSHAT, FNYEAQ (reference sequence). There are 13 residues in the CDR3.

The CDR3 loop is CASSQGQGSQTQYF. CDR3 in DNA: TGCGCCAGCAGCCAGGGACAGGGCTCGCAGACCCAGTACTTC. The V and J genes are TRBV4-3 and TRBJ2-5; TRBD1 aligns across 9 bases. Germline loops: CDR1 LGHNA, CDR2 YSLEER. CDR3 length equals 14 residues. Unmatched junction bases numbered 5, after V lost 3 bases and J lost 6 bases.

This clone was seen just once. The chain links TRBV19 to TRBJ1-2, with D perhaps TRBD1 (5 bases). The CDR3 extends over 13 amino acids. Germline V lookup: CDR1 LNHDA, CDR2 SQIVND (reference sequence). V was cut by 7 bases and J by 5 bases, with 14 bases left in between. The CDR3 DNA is TGTGCCAGTACCGAAGACAGTAGATATGGCTACACCTTC. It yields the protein CASTEDSRYGYTF.

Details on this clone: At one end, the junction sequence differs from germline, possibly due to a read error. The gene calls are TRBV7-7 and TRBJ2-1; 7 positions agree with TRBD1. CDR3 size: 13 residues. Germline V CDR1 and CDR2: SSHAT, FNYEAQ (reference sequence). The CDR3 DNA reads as TGTGCTAGCAGCTACAGGGGCGTAAATGAGCAGTTCTTC. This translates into CASSYRGVNEQFF.

The CDR3 nucleotides read TGCGCCAGCAGCCAACCGGGACAGACTAACCACGAGCAGTACTTC. Translating it yields CASSQPGQTNHEQYF. The V gene is TRBV4-1, the J gene TRBJ2-7, with 7 bases matching TRBD1. V dropped 2 bases and J dropped 5; count of bases not matched to a gene: 9. The length of the CDR3 is 15 residues. The germline V gene has CDR1 MGHRA and CDR2 YSYEKL.

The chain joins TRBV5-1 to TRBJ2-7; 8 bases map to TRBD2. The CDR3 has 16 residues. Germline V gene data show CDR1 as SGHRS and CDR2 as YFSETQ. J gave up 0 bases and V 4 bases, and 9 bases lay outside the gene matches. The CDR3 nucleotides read TGCGCCAGCAGCAGGGGAACTAGCGGTAGCTCCTACGAGCAGTACTTC. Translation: CASSRGTSGSSYEQYF.

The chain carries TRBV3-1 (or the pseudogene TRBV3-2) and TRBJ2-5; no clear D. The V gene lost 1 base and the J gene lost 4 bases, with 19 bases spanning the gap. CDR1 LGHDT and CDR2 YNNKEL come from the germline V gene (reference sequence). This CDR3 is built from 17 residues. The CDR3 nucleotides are TGTGCCAGCAGCCAAGCCGACATACGAACAGAGAGAGAGACCCAGTACTTC. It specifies CASSQADIRTERETQYF.

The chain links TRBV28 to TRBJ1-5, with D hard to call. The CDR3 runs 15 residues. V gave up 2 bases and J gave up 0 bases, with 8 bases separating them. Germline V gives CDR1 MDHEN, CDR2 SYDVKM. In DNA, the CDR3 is TGTGCCAGCAGTTTAAGAGAGTCTAGCAATCAGCCCCAGCATTTT. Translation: CASSLRESSNQPQHF.

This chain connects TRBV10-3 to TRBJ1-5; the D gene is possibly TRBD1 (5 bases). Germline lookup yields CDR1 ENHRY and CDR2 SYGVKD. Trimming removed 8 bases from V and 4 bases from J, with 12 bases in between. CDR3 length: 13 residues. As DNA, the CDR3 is TGTGCCATCGGGCAGGGTGGGAATCAGCCCCAGCATTTT. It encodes CAIGQGGNQPQHF.

The DNA for the CDR3 is TGTGCCAGCAGCTTGTGGGGCACGGACACTGAAGCTTTCTTT. Encoded protein: CASSLWGTDTEAFF. The rearrangement uses TRBV5-5 and TRBJ1-1; a weak D match, TRBD1 (5 bases). Looked up from germline, CDR1 is SGHKS and CDR2 is YYEKEE (reference sequence). This CDR3 region has 14 residues. Trimming pared 1 base from V and 3 bases from J, leaving 10 bases between.

The CDR3 loop is CATSDTTGLRFEDTQYF. The CDR3 nucleotides read TGTGCCACCAGTGACACGACAGGGCTCAGGTTCGAAGATACGCAGTATTTT. The rearrangement links TRBV24-1 to TRBJ2-3; 7 bases match TRBD1. The V gene end was trimmed by 4 bases and the J gene end by 5 bases; junction bases not matched to a gene: 14. The CDR3 is 17 amino acids. Germline loops: CDR1 KGHDR, CDR2 SFDVKD.

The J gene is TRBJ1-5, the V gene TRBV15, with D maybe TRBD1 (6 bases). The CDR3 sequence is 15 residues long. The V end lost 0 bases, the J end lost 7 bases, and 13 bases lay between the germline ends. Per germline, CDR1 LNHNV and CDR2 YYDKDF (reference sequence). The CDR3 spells CATSRDGRGNQPQHF. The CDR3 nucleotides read TGTGCCACCAGCAGAGATGGCAGGGGAAACCAGCCCCAGCATTTT.